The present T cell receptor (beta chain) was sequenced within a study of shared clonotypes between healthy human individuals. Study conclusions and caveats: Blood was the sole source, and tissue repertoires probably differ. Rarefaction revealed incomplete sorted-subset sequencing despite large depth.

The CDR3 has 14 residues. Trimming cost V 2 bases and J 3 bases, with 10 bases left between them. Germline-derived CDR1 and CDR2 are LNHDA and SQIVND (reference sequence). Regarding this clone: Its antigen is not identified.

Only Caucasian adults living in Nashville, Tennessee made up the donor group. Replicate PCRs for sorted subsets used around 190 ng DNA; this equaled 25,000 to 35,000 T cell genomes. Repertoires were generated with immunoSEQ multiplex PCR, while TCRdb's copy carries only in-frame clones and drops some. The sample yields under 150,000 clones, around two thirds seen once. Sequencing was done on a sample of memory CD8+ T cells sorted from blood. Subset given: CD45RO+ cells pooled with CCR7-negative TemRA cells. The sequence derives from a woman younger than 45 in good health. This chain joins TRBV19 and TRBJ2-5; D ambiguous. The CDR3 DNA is TGTGCCAGTAGTATATTTGGAACCGAAGAGACCCAGTACTTC. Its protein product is CASSIFGTEETQYF.